The 30 T cell receptor beta chains given below trace back to one sample, sequenced in a study of control samples from healthy donors and cancer patients (dated by TCRdb to between 2020 and 2021). Library preparation used the immunoSEQ multiplex PCR assay. TCRdb provides this immuneACCESS table in a form limited to in-frame rearrangements. Some clones are lacking; in checked studies, under half of them reflect an unresolved V gene, and why the rest are absent is not known. The sample data list tens of thousands of clones, and approximately 91% of these were observed just once. Less than 10% of the sample goes to the ten largest clones. Sequencing was done on a sample of PBMCs. Every receptor here comes from a woman between 50 and 59 years old with colorectal cancer.

V usage is TRBV7-9 and J usage is TRBJ2-6; D might be TRBD2 (6 bases). Trimming took 5 bases from V and 0 from J, leaving 14 bases between them. CDR1 and CDR2 from the germline V gene are SEHNR and FQNEAQ (reference sequence). The CDR3 consists of 17 residues. The CDR3 DNA follows: TGTGCCAGCAGCCCTTCATGGGAGGTCTCTGGGGCCAACGTCCTGACTTTC. Its protein is CASSPSWEVSGANVLTF.

The chain carries TRBV7-3 and TRBJ1-1; the D gene is possibly TRBD1 (6 bases). CDR1 is SGHTA, CDR2 FQGTGA, per germline. V lost 5 bases to trimming and J lost 0 bases, with 7 bases between them. CDR3 length: 13 amino acids. CDR3 region: CASSAGVNTEAFF. DNA of the CDR3: TGTGCCAGCAGCGCAGGGGTGAACACTGAAGCTTTCTTT.

The chain combines TRBV3-1 (or the pseudogene TRBV3-2) with TRBJ1-2, with 7 bases matching TRBD1. Germline assignment: CDR1 LGHDT and CDR2 YNNKEL (reference sequence). The CDR3 has 14 residues. V lost 0 bases to trimming and J lost 8 bases; unmatched junction nucleotides: 6. CDR3: CASSQDWQGDGYTF. As DNA, the CDR3 is TGTGCCAGCAGCCAAGATTGGCAGGGGGACGGCTACACCTTC.

The chain has TRBV7-3 and TRBJ2-3, with D perhaps given as TRBD1 or TRBD2 (5 bases each). CDR3 length equals 16 residues. CDR1 SGHTA and CDR2 FQGTGA come from the germline V gene. V was shortened by 1 base and J by 3 bases, with 14 bases between the two germline ends. The CDR3 sequence is CASSLIAGDGTDTQYF. CDR3 nucleotides: TGTGCCAGCAGCTTAATCGCCGGGGACGGGACAGATACGCAGTATTTT. The complete variable domain, with remaining parts taken from reference TRBV7-3 and TRBJ2-3, reads GAGVSQTPSNKVTEKGKYVELRCDPISGHTALYWYRQSLGQGPEFLIYFQGTGAADDSGLPNDRFFAVRPEGSVSTLKIQRTERGDSAVYLCASSLIAGDGTDTQYFGPGTRLTVL.

The rearrangement links TRBV9 to TRBJ1-6; 7 bases fit TRBD1. After removal of 4 bases from V and 9 bases from J, the junction contained 10 bases not matched to a gene. CDR1 is SGDLS, CDR2 YYNGEE, per germline. The length of the CDR3 is 15 residues. In DNA form, the CDR3 reads TGTGCCAGCAGCCCTGCGGGACAGATTATTTCACCCCTCCACTTT. Translation gives CASSPAGQIISPLHF.

The chain recombines TRBV6-1 with TRBJ1-1; 9 nucleotides agree with TRBD1. The ends lost 2 bases at V and 12 bases at J; junction bases unmatched: 10. CDR1 is MNHNS and CDR2 is SASEGT in the germline V gene. CDR3 size: 14 residues. CDR3 protein: CASSETGGAGGTFF. The CDR3, as DNA: TGTGCCAGCAGTGAAACAGGGGGCGCGGGTGGAACTTTCTTT.

The chain links TRBV6-5 to TRBJ2-4; no clear D gene. The CDR3 loop spans 15 amino acids. Germline V gene sequence: CDR1 MNHEY, CDR2 SVGAGI. Trimming removed 5 bases at V and 1 base at J, with 12 bases between. In DNA, the CDR3 is TGTGCCAGCAGTCCACGTGGAGCGGCCAAAAACATTCAGTACTTC. Translating it yields CASSPRGAAKNIQYF.

This rearrangement joins TRBV9 to TRBJ1-1; D uncertain. CDR1 and CDR2 from the germline V gene are SGDLS and YYNGEE. Trimming took off 4 bases at V and 3 bases at J, with 10 bases between the two ends. The CDR3 sequence is 13 residues long. The CDR3: CASSSPAYTEAFF. The CDR3 nucleotides read TGTGCCAGCAGCTCCCCAGCTTACACTGAAGCTTTCTTT.

V usage is TRBV6-5 and J usage is TRBJ2-7; weak D call: TRBD2 (5 bases). Between the trimmed V and J ends, which lost 6 bases and 3 bases, there was a span of 12 bases. Per germline, CDR1 MNHEY and CDR2 SVGAGI. The CDR3 extends over 13 amino acids. The CDR3 reads CASSGNSIYEQYV. CDR3 DNA: TGTGCCAGCAGCGGGAACAGTATCTACGAGCAGTACGTC.

The chain uses TRBV14 and TRBJ1-1, with a tentative D call TRBD1 (5 bases). This CDR3 is built from 14 residues. Germline V lookup: CDR1 SGHDN, CDR2 FVKESK. V was pared by 3 bases and J by 5 bases, with 13 bases between. This chain's CDR3 is CASSQFGGGTEAFF. The CDR3 DNA is TGTGCCAGCAGCCAGTTCGGGGGGGGAACTGAAGCTTTCTTT.

This clone was recorded once. The V call is TRBV12-3 or TRBV12-4, the J call TRBJ2-5; D is tentatively TRBD1 or TRBD2 (6 bases each). The CDR3 contains 13 residues. Trimming pared 4 bases from V and 5 bases from J, leaving 11 bases between. The CDR3 sequence: CASSWQGRETQYF. The DNA for the CDR3 is TGTGCCAGCAGTTGGCAGGGGAGGGAGACCCAGTACTTC.

This clone was seen more than once but under ten times. The chain carries TRBV3-1 (or the pseudogene TRBV3-2) and TRBJ2-5; 7 bases agree with TRBD1. Germline V gives CDR1 LGHDT, CDR2 YNNKEL (reference sequence). CDR3 size: 18 residues. V shed 1 base and J 1 base; nucleotides not matched to a gene: 12. In DNA, the CDR3 is TGTGCCAGCAGCCAAGTTCAACCTGGGACAGCGATCCAAGAGACCCAGTACTTC. This sequence encodes CASSQVQPGTAIQETQYF.

The gene calls are TRBV5-1 and TRBJ1-4; 7 bases match TRBD1. The CDR3 is 16 amino acids. With V trimmed by 3 bases and J by 0 bases, 5 bases remained unmatched. The germline V gene has CDR1 SGHRS and CDR2 YFSETQ. The CDR3 reads CASSSMQGATNEKLFF. DNA of the CDR3: TGCGCCAGCAGCTCGATGCAGGGGGCAACTAATGAAAAACTGTTTTTT.

The rearrangement links TRBV5-1 to TRBJ1-3; perhaps TRBD1 as D (5 bases). V dropped 0 bases and J dropped 3 bases, with 7 bases sitting between them. The CDR3 sequence is 14 residues long. Germline CDR1 and CDR2: SGHRS and YFSETQ. The CDR3 here is CASSLEGDGNTIYF. CDR3 DNA: TGCGCCAGCAGCTTGGAAGGGGATGGAAACACCATATATTTT.

The chain is built from TRBV2 and TRBJ2-7; the D gene is possibly TRBD2 (5 bases). Trimming stripped 1 base from V and 3 bases from J, with 7 bases between. This CDR3 spans 13 amino acids. The germline gives CDR1 SNHLY, CDR2 FYNNEI. CDR3 sequence reads: CASSEVAGYEQYV. The CDR3 nucleotides read TGTGCCAGCAGTGAAGTTGCGGGCTACGAGCAGTACGTC.

The gene calls are TRBV24-1 and TRBJ2-5, with TRBD1 as a possible D gene (6 bases). This CDR3 has 16 residues. V lost 6 bases, J lost 1 base, and 17 bases lay in between. Per the germline V gene, CDR1 is KGHDR and CDR2 is SFDVKD. CDR3 DNA: TGTGCCACCAGTAATCAAGGGGGAAATGGCCAAGAGACCCAGTACTTC. As protein: CATSNQGGNGQETQYF.

This clone was detected only once. The chain couples TRBV19 to TRBJ1-1, with D hard to call. Deletions cut 6 bases from V and 1 base from J, with 15 bases between. The CDR3 contains 15 residues. In germline, CDR1 is LNHDA, CDR2 SQIVND (reference sequence). CDR3 DNA sequence: TGTGCCAGTAGAACGAGAGATTGGACGAACACTGAAGCTTTCTTT. Encoded protein: CASRTRDWTNTEAFF.

The table lists this clone with a count of one. This chain links TRBV27 with TRBJ1-1; D is ambiguous. The V end lost 6 bases, the J end lost 1 base, and 6 bases lay between the germline ends. Germline CDR1 is MNHEY and CDR2 is SMNVEV (reference sequence). The CDR3 extends over 12 amino acids. This chain's CDR3 is CASSTQNTEAFF. Here the CDR3 DNA reads TGTGCCAGCAGCACCCAGAACACTGAAGCTTTCTTT.

The rearrangement joins TRBV15 to TRBJ1-1; D unclear. Germline V gene lookup returns CDR1 LNHNV and CDR2 YYDKDF (reference sequence). This CDR3 spans 15 amino acids. V shed 0 bases and J shed 6 bases, with 14 bases lying between them. The DNA for the CDR3 is TGTGCCACCAGCAGAGATGTCGGTTTGGGCGCTGAAGCTTTCTTT. Its translation: CATSRDVGLGAEAFF.

This sequence joins TRBV6-1 and TRBJ1-3; D is ambiguous. The length of the CDR3 is 15 residues. Trimming removed 3 bases at V and 1 base at J, with 10 bases between. CDR1 and CDR2 from the germline V gene are MNHNS and SASEGT. The CDR3 region has the DNA TGTGCCAGCAGTGACCGGTTAGTGTCTGGAAACACCATATATTTT. Residues: CASSDRLVSGNTIYF.

V is TRBV5-1 and J is TRBJ1-2; TRBD1 agrees at 8 bases. Germline V CDR1 and CDR2: SGHRS, YFSETQ. This CDR3 has 12 amino acids. J lost 4 bases, V lost 6 bases, and 2 bases had no gene match. CDR3 DNA sequence: TGCGCCAGCACGACAGGGGCCTATGGCTACACCTTC. This encodes CASTTGAYGYTF. The complete variable domain, with remaining parts taken from reference TRBV5-1 and TRBJ1-2, reads KAGVTQTPRYLIKTRGQQVTLSCSPISGHRSVSWYQQTPGQGLQFLFEYFSETQRNKGNFPGRFSGRQFSNSRSEMNVSTLELGDSALYLCASTTGAYGYTFGSGTRLTVV.

This clone was found a few times. The rearrangement joins TRBV28 to TRBJ1-2; 12 positions match TRBD1. The V segment lost 1 base and the J segment 1 base; nucleotides outside the gene matches: 10. From germline, CDR1 is MDHEN and CDR2 SYDVKM. The CDR3 is made up of 19 amino acids. Here the CDR3 reads CASSLLEGTGGYRNYGYTF. The CDR3 nucleotides are TGTGCCAGCAGTTTATTGGAAGGGACAGGGGGCTACCGTAACTATGGCTACACCTTC.

The chain carries TRBV5-1 and TRBJ1-2, with 8 bases lining up with TRBD1. CDR1 and CDR2 (germline): SGHRS, YFSETQ. The CDR3 consists of 14 residues. V gave up 4 bases and J gave up 3 bases; unmatched junction bases: 5. The CDR3 nucleotides are TGCGCCAGCAGCGTGTTACAGGGGGACTATGGCTACACCTTC. Protein product: CASSVLQGDYGYTF.

In its sample, this clone was seen a few times. The chain joins TRBV7-9 to TRBJ1-6; 8 bases map to TRBD1. V was pared by 3 bases and J by 5 bases, with 0 bases of the junction left unmatched. CDR3 length: 14 residues. Germline CDR1 is SEHNR and CDR2 is FQNEAQ (reference sequence). Written as DNA, the CDR3 is TGTGCCAGCAGCTTGACAGGGGATAATTCACCCCTCCACTTT. Translating it yields CASSLTGDNSPLHF.

The chain carries TRBV6-5 and TRBJ1-1, with D perhaps TRBD1 (5 bases). The V end was cut by 2 bases, the J end by 4 bases, with 8 bases between. The CDR3 has 13 amino acids. In germline, CDR1 is MNHEY, CDR2 SVGAGI. The CDR3 here is CASSYRGGTEAFF. DNA for the CDR3: TGTGCCAGCAGTTACAGGGGCGGCACTGAAGCTTTCTTT.

With respect to this clone: This same CDR3 is encoded by further DNA sequences in the sample. This chain joins TRBV5-1 and TRBJ2-6; D gene unclear. V was cut by 2 bases and J by 1 base, with 4 bases left in between. Germline V CDR1 and CDR2: SGHRS, YFSETQ. The CDR3 is 14 amino acids. In DNA form, the CDR3 reads TGCGCCAGCAGCTTAGGTTCTGGGGCCAACGTCCTGACTTTC. Translation: CASSLGSGANVLTF.

The V call is TRBV7-8, the J call TRBJ2-2; no definite D call. The V end lost 5 bases, the J end lost 0 bases, and 16 bases lay between the germline ends. The CDR3 contains 17 residues. Germline V CDR1 and CDR2: SGHVS, FQNEAQ. The CDR3 nucleotides are TGTGCCAGCAGCCGCGTAGTACGCAGCGCGAACACCGGGGAGCTGTTTTTT. Amino acids: CASSRVVRSANTGELFF.

The V and J genes are TRBV6-5 and TRBJ2-2; D may be TRBD2 (5 bases). Germline assignment: CDR1 MNHEY and CDR2 SVGAGI. There are 14 residues in the CDR3. Trimming shortened V by 6 bases and J by 4 bases, and 12 bases separated the two germline ends. CDR3 loop: CASSEGQGTGELFF. The CDR3, as DNA: TGTGCCAGCAGCGAGGGCCAAGGCACCGGGGAGCTGTTTTTT.

This clone was picked up one time. The chain has TRBV3-1 (or the pseudogene TRBV3-2) and TRBJ1-4; maybe TRBD1 (6 bases). Germline values: CDR1 LGHDT, CDR2 YNNKEL (reference sequence). Trimming removed 4 bases at V and 8 bases at J, with 14 bases between. This CDR3 is built from 14 residues. CDR3 sequence reads: CASSLRQDREKLFF. CDR3 DNA: TGTGCCAGCAGCCTGCGACAGGATCGAGAAAAACTGTTTTTT.

This chain joins TRBV19 and TRBJ2-1, with D perhaps TRBD2 (6 bases). The germline V gene has CDR1 LNHDA and CDR2 SQIVND (reference sequence). V was cut by 3 bases and J by 10 bases, with 7 bases left in between. The length of the CDR3 is 11 residues. CDR3 residues: CASSIGGEQFF. DNA of the CDR3: TGTGCCAGTAGTATTGGGGGGGAGCAGTTCTTC.